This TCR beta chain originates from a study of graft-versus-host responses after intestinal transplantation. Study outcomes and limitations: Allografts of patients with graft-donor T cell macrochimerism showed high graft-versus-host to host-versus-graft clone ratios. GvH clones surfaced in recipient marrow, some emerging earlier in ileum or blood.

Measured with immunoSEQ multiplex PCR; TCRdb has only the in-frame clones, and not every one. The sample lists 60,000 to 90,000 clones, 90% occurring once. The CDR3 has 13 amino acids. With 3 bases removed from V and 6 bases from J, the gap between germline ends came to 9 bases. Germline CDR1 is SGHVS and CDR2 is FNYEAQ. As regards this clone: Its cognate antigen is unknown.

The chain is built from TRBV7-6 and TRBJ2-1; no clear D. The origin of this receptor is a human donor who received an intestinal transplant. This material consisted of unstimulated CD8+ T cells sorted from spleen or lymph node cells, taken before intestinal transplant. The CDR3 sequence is CASSFGSLNEQFF. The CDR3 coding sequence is TGTGCCAGCAGCTTCGGTAGCCTCAATGAGCAGTTCTTC.